This T cell receptor (beta chain) comes out of a study of CD8+CD57+ T cells in acquired aplastic anemia. Study details: The DNA of sorted CD4+ and CD8+ cells averaged 3.2 ug. Study results and limitations: For CD8+ Simpson's diversity, patients and controls showed no significant difference. The number of CD8+ CDR3 sequences shared by patients and controls was twenty-nine.

CDR3 and TCR beta VDJ profiling relied on genomic DNA as the template. TCRdb analysed the reads with MiXCR anew, one entry per CDR3 protein. The sample shows a few hundred thousand distinct CDR3 sequences, roughly three fifths of them seen only once. With respect to this clonotype: As yet, its antigen is unknown.

CDR1 is SEHNR and CDR2 is FQNEAQ in the germline V gene (reference sequence). The CDR3 totals 16 residues. Trimming removed 3 bases at V and 1 base at J, with 15 bases between. Input material: sorted CD4+, CD8+, or CD8+CD57+ T cells (not recorded which) from PBMCs. The chain combines TRBV7-9 with TRBJ1-2, with D perhaps TRBD1 (6 bases). This clonotype originated in a human donor with severe aplastic anemia or a healthy control (not recorded which). In DNA, the CDR3 is TGTGCCAGCAGCTTGCCAAGGACAGAGAGTAACTATGGCTACACCTTC. Residues: CASSLPRTESNYGYTF.